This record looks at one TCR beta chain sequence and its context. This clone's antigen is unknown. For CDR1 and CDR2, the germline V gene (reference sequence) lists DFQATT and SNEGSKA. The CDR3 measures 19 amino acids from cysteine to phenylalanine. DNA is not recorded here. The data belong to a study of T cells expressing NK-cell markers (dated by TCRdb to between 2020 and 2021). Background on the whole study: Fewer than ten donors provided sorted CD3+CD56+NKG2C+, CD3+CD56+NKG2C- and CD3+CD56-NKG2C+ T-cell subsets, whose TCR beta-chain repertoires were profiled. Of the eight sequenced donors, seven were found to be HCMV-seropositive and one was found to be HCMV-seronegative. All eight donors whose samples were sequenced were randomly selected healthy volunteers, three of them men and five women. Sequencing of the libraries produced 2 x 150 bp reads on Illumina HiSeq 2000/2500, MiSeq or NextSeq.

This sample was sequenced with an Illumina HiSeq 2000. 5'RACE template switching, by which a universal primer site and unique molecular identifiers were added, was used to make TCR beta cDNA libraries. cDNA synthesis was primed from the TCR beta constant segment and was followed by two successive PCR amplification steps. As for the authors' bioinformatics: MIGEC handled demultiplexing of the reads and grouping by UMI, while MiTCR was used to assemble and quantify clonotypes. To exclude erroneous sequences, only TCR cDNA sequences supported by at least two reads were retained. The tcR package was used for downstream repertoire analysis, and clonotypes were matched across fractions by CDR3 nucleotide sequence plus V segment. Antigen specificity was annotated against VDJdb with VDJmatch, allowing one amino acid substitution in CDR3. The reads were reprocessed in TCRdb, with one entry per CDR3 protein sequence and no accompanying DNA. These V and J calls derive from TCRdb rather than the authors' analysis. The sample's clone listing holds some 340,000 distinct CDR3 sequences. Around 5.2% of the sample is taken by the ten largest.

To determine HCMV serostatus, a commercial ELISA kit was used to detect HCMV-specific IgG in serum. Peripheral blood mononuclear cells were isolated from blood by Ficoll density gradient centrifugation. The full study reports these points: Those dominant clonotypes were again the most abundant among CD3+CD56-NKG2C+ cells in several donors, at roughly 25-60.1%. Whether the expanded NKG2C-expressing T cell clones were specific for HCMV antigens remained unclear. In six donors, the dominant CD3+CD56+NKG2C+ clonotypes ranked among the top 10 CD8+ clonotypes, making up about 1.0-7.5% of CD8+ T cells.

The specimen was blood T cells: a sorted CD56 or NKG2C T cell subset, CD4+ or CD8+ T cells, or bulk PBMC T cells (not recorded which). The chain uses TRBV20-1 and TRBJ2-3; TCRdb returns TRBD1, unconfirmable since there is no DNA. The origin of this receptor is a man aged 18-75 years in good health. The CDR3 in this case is CSASGDLGWGHSGTDTQYF.